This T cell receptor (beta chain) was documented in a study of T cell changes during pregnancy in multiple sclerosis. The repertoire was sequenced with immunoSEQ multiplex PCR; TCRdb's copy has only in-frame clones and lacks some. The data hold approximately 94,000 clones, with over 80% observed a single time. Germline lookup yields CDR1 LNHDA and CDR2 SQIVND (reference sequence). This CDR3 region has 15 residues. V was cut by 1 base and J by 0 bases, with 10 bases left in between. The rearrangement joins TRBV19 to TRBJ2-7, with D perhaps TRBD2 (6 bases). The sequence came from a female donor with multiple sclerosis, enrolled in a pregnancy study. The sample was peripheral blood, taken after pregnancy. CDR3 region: CASSIAGEASYEQYF. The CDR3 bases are TGTGCCAGTAGTATAGCGGGGGAAGCCTCCTACGAGCAGTACTTC.